This T cell receptor (beta chain) came from a study of blood T cell repertoires in COVID-19. Recruited during active infection, patients (from Seattle) were subsequently followed longitudinally. Per the study methods: Amplification from reference gene primers served as the basis for estimated nucleated cell counts. Here immunoSEQ multiplex PCR was the method, and the copy in TCRdb shows in-frame clones only, minus some. V, J and clone size are taken as reported in that table, and D and trimming were inferred from the DNA itself. The profile covers some 290,000 clones, with almost 90% appearing a single time and 2.9% taken by the ten largest. This TCR was recovered from a woman aged 25 to 45 with COVID-19, enrolled during active disease. The sample consisted of peripheral blood.

The CDR3 reads CASSGGYGTSAFF. In DNA, the CDR3 is TGTGCCAGCAGTGGGGGTTACGGGACATCTGCTTTCTTT. V gene TRBV25-1 combines with J gene TRBJ1-1, with D possibly TRBD1 on 6 matching bases. V lost 4 bases and J 11 bases, leaving 17 bases between the germline ends. This CDR3 region has 13 residues. Germline CDR1 and CDR2: MGHDK and SYGVNS.